The rows below give T cell receptor beta chains drawn from one sample of a study of post-analysis software for immune sequencing data. TCRdb recomputed calls from the PCR reads with MiXCR, one row per CDR3 protein. Of roughly 400,000 distinct CDR3 sequences listed, 30% to 40% are singletons. Input material: blood. Receptors originate from a girl aged 2 to 10 with multiple sclerosis. Each CDR3 is given with its conserved first and last residue. A D gene is named only where the DNA matches it firmly. Clone size is shown for a subset of rows, as once, few, many or a class of expanded clone.

j_call,v_call,clone_size,d_call,cdr3_aa,cdr3_nt
TRBJ2-3,TRBV4-3,-,-,CASSQDSKGSTDMQYF,TGCGCCAGCAGCCAAGATAGTAAGGGGAGCACAGATATGCAGTATTTT
TRBJ2-7,TRBV20-1,-,-,CSASLPGASRYEQYF,TGCAGTGCTAGCCTGCCGGGAGCTAGTCGTTACGAGCAGTACTTC
TRBJ2-7,TRBV29-1,many,TRBD2,CSARTSFHEQYF,TGCAGCGCCAGGACTAGCTTCCACGAGCAGTACTTC
TRBJ2-3,TRBV12-3/TRBV12-4,-,TRBD2,CASSLKTSGRRGDTQYF,TGTGCCAGCAGTTTGAAGACTAGCGGGAGGAGGGGAGATACGCAGTATTTT
TRBJ1-1,TRBV5-1,-,-,CASSSTRGRTLNTEAFF,TGCGCCAGCAGCAGCACGAGAGGACGGACGTTGAACACTGAAGCTTTCTTT
TRBJ2-7,TRBV6-5,-,TRBD1,CASGRTGPTYEQYF,TGTGCCAGCGGTAGGACAGGGCCTACCTACGAGCAGTACTTC
TRBJ2-1,TRBV28,-,-,CASSANMGGRGNEQFF,TGTGCCAGCAGTGCCAACATGGGAGGCAGGGGCAATGAGCAGTTCTTC
TRBJ2-1,TRBV27,-,-,CASRLGLYNEQFF,TGTGCCAGCAGGCTAGGACTGTACAATGAGCAGTTCTTC
TRBJ2-5,TRBV10-3,-,TRBD2,CAISEGAGGPLETQYF,TGTGCCATCAGTGAAGGAGCGGGAGGGCCTTTAGAGACCCAGTACTTC
TRBJ2-3,TRBV2,-,TRBD2,CASRDGLAPTDTQYF,TGTGCCAGCAGAGACGGACTAGCTCCCACAGATACGCAGTATTTT
TRBJ2-5,TRBV13,few,TRBD2,CASSSRYSGGQETQYF,TGTGCCAGCAGCTCCCGGTATAGCGGGGGGCAAGAGACCCAGTACTTC
TRBJ1-4,TRBV4-3,-,TRBD1,CASTRGLGTGSEKLFF,TGCGCCAGCACCCGGGGCTTGGGGACAGGGAGTGAAAAACTGTTTTTT
TRBJ1-4,TRBV7-2,-,-,CASSRIRAQGEKLFF,TGTGCCAGCAGCCGTATAAGAGCACAGGGTGAAAAACTGTTTTTT
TRBJ2-1,TRBV29-1,-,TRBD1,CSVQRTGGRNYNEQFF,TGCAGCGTCCAACGTACAGGGGGAAGAAACTACAATGAGCAGTTCTTC
TRBJ1-5,TRBV12-3/TRBV12-4,-,-,CASSFGDDQPQHF,TGTGCCAGCAGTTTCGGCGACGATCAGCCCCAGCATTTT
TRBJ2-5,TRBV5-1,few,TRBD1,CASSKDRGQETQYF,TGCGCCAGCAGCAAGGACAGGGGGCAAGAGACCCAGTACTTC
TRBJ2-7,TRBV29-1,-,-,CSVGSGDAYEQYF,TGCAGCGTTGGTTCAGGGGATGCCTACGAGCAGTACTTC
TRBJ1-1,TRBV6-5,-,TRBD1,CASRPGTGGAAFF,TGTGCCAGCAGACCCGGGACAGGGGGCGCGGCTTTCTTT
TRBJ2-7,TRBV2,-,-,CASQDGNYEQYF,TGTGCCAGCCAGGACGGGAACTACGAGCAGTACTTC
TRBJ1-4,TRBV2,few,TRBD1,CASNRQGRSEKLFF,TGTGCCAGTAATCGACAGGGGAGGTCTGAAAAACTGTTTTTT
TRBJ2-7,TRBV7-9,few,TRBD1,CASSFGGTGVFEQYF,TGTGCCAGCAGCTTTGGGGGGACAGGGGTATTCGAGCAGTACTTC
TRBJ2-7,TRBV6-1,-,TRBD1,CASSRTGNSYEQYF,TGTGCCAGCAGTAGGACAGGGAACTCCTACGAGCAGTACTTC
TRBJ1-2,TRBV12-3/TRBV12-4,-,TRBD1,CASSFTGQGNIYGYTF,TGTGCCAGCAGTTTCACAGGACAGGGCAATATATATGGCTACACCTTC
TRBJ2-5,TRBV20-1,-,-,CSATKGGLTRAGTQYF,TGCAGTGCTACTAAAGGGGGGCTGACTCGGGCGGGGACCCAGTACTTC
TRBJ1-1,TRBV20-1,-,TRBD1,CSAGRGPMNTEAFF,TGCAGTGCGGGTAGGGGGCCTATGAACACTGAAGCTTTCTTT
TRBJ2-1,TRBV27,-,TRBD2,CASSSHYSGRAIEQFF,TGTGCCAGCAGTTCCCACTACAGCGGGAGGGCGATTGAGCAGTTCTTC
TRBJ1-1,TRBV6-5,-,-,CASSYSVWGGAFF,TGTGCCAGCAGTTACTCGGTTTGGGGGGGAGCTTTCTTT
TRBJ2-3,TRBV5-1,-,TRBD2,CASSLASASGGNTQYF,TGCGCCAGCAGCTTGGCCTCTGCTAGCGGGGGGAATACGCAGTATTTT
TRBJ2-5,TRBV6-5,-,-,CASSYEGKPQETQYF,TGTGCCAGCAGTTACGAGGGGAAGCCTCAAGAGACCCAGTACTTC
TRBJ1-2,TRBV7-9,few,-,CASSPERSYLYGYTF,TGTGCCAGCAGCCCGGAAAGGTCCTACCTCTATGGCTACACCTTC
TRBJ2-1,TRBV6-6,few,TRBD2,CASSYSSSGRREGEQFF,TGTGCCAGCAGTTACTCTTCTAGCGGGAGGCGGGAGGGTGAGCAGTTCTTC
TRBJ2-7,TRBV20-1,few,-,CSDYEQYF,TGCAGCGACTACGAGCAGTACTTC
TRBJ1-2,TRBV10-3,few,TRBD1,CAISGQGHPETNYGYTF,TGTGCCATCTCGGGACAGGGGCATCCCGAGACTAACTATGGCTACACCTTC
TRBJ2-1,TRBV27,-,TRBD2,CASSFRTRINNEQFF,TGTGCCAGCAGTTTTAGGACTAGAATCAACAATGAGCAGTTCTTC
TRBJ2-3,TRBV5-1,-,TRBD1,CASSVEGQGSTDTQYF,TGCGCCAGCAGCGTAGAAGGACAGGGCAGCACAGATACGCAGTATTTT
TRBJ2-5,TRBV6-6,few,-,CASSYGPGPQETQYF,TGTGCCAGCAGTTACGGGCCAGGGCCGCAAGAGACCCAGTACTTC
TRBJ2-1,TRBV7-3,-,-,CASSTLRAPSNEQFF,TGTGCCAGCAGCACCCTGAGGGCCCCCTCGAATGAGCAGTTCTTC
TRBJ1-2,TRBV6-5,few,-,CASSSSPGVFGYTF,TGTGCCAGCAGTTCGTCACCGGGGGTCTTCGGCTACACCTTC
TRBJ2-7,TRBV20-1,few,-,CSARDVYRQYNRRDYEQYF,TGCAGTGCTAGAGACGTGTATCGGCAGTACAATAGAAGGGACTACGAGCAGTACTTC
TRBJ1-1,TRBV6-5,many,TRBD1,CASSPAGQVGQGAFF,TGTGCCAGCAGCCCAGCCGGACAGGTTGGACAGGGAGCTTTCTTT
TRBJ2-7,TRBV20-1,once,-,CSARDFPRDLVREQYF,TGCAGTGCTAGAGATTTCCCCCGGGACCTCGTCCGCGAGCAGTACTTC
TRBJ2-3,TRBV11-1,few,-,CASTPDGADTQYF,TGTGCCAGCACCCCTGATGGAGCAGATACGCAGTATTTT
TRBJ1-2,TRBV6-5,-,TRBD1,CASRQDRELNYGYTF,TGTGCCAGCAGGCAGGACAGGGAGCTAAACTATGGCTACACCTTC
TRBJ2-5,TRBV5-1,few,TRBD1,CASSFRTGEETQYF,TGCGCCAGCAGCTTCCGGACAGGGGAAGAGACCCAGTACTTC
TRBJ1-5,TRBV27,-,-,CASSLRGLFAGGPPQHF,TGTGCCAGCAGTTTGAGGGGTCTTTTCGCAGGAGGACCGCCCCAGCATTTT
TRBJ1-1,TRBV7-9,few,-,CASSLNGGVGAFF,TGTGCCAGCAGCTTAAACGGAGGGGTTGGAGCTTTCTTT
TRBJ2-5,TRBV29-1,many,-,CSVRHRVGETQYF,TGCAGCGTCCGACACAGGGTCGGAGAGACCCAGTACTTC
TRBJ1-1,TRBV7-8,-,-,CASSLAWFDQGNTEAFF,TGTGCCAGCAGCTTAGCCTGGTTTGACCAGGGGAACACTGAAGCTTTCTTT
TRBJ1-5,TRBV15,-,-,CATSRDLAQPQHF,TGTGCCACCAGCAGAGATCTCGCCCAGCCCCAGCATTTT
TRBJ2-1,TRBV7-8,-,-,CASSLEGDEQFF,TGTGCCAGCAGCTTAGAAGGGGATGAGCAGTTCTTC